This T cell receptor (beta chain) was captured by sequencing in a study of CD8 T cells in Susac syndrome. Study as a whole: The sequenced Susac syndrome patients included six who had clinically active disease and about 8 who were in remission.

Negative isolation was used for CD8+ and CD4+ T cells and FACS enrichment for TEMRA cells. From germline, CDR1 is SGHTA and CDR2 FQGNSA. The CDR3 runs to 10 residues. V was trimmed by 8 bases and J by 8 bases, leaving 9 bases between them. It was with random hexamers that 0.5 to 1 ug RNA was reverse transcribed. MiXCR, applied by TCRdb to the immunoSEQ multiplex PCR reads, yields one record per CDR3 protein. Counted here are about 130,000 distinct CDR3 sequences, approximately 95% occurring once; the ten biggest clones make up about 0.18%. This receptor was taken from a human donor with Susac syndrome. The chain employs TRBV7-2 and TRBJ1-2; D ambiguous. Input material: CD8+ T cells from PBMCs. The CDR3 here is CASGGGGYTF. DNA of the CDR3: TGTGCCAGCGGCGGTGGCGGCTACACCTTC. Using reference TRBV7-2 and TRBJ1-2 for the parts outside the CDR3, the full variable domain is GAGVSQSPSNKVTEKGKDVELRCDPISGHTALYWYRQSLGQGLEFLIYFQGNSAPDKSGLPSDRFSAERTGGSVSTLTIQRTQQEDSAVYLCASGGGGYTFGSGTRLTVV.